A selection of T cell receptor beta chains follows, all from one sample in a study of cytomegalovirus exposure and HLA in healthy donors. Some clones are missing from TCRdb's copy, which holds only in-frame ones; the method was immunoSEQ multiplex PCR. The sample includes around 130,000 clones, around 85% of them seen just once. Sequencing was performed on PBMCs. The receptors derive from a woman between 25 and 40 years old in good health and CMV-seronegative. Both conserved end residues are part of each CDR3. The D gene is left open where the match is weak. The size field is filled for only some rows; it gives once, few, many or a size class.

clone_size	v_call	j_call	d_call	cdr3_aa	cdr3_nt
few	TRBV4-1	TRBJ1-2	-	CASSQEERARQNYGYTF	TGCGCCAGCAGCCAAGAGGAGAGGGCCAGGCAAAACTATGGCTACACCTTC
few	TRBV5-1	TRBJ1-2	TRBD1	CASSLGQGGYTF	TGCGCCAGCAGCTTGGGACAGGGTGGCTACACCTTC
-	TRBV7-3	TRBJ1-3	-	CASSLYTGTGNTIYF	TGTGCCAGCAGCTTATATACAGGGACCGGAAACACCATATATTTT
-	TRBV7-2	TRBJ2-7	TRBD1	CASSSQGAPSYEQYF	TGTGCCAGCAGCTCCCAGGGGGCTCCTTCCTACGAGCAGTACTTC
-	TRBV19	TRBJ1-1	-	CASSIEEATEAFF	TGTGCCAGTAGTATAGAGGAGGCAACTGAAGCTTTCTTT
-	TRBV6-1	TRBJ2-7	TRBD1	CASSARQGQDEQYF	TGTGCCAGCAGTGCTCGACAGGGGCAGGACGAGCAGTACTTC
-	TRBV2	TRBJ2-7	TRBD2	CASLVPPGGEQYF	TGTGCCAGCCTTGTGCCCCCCGGGGGGGAGCAGTACTTC
-	TRBV18	TRBJ2-3	TRBD1	CASSPLRTGRSTSTDTQYF	TGTGCCAGCTCACCTCTACGGACAGGGCGTTCAACTAGCACAGATACGCAGTATTTT
-	TRBV7-9	TRBJ1-5	-	CASSPGAGTSNQPQHF	TGTGCCAGCAGCCCTGGGGCCGGGACAAGCAATCAGCCCCAGCATTTT
-	TRBV7-9	TRBJ1-1	-	CANSDRTYTEAFF	TGTGCCAACTCCGACAGGACGTACACTGAAGCTTTCTTT
-	TRBV6-6	TRBJ2-5	TRBD1	CASSFGQGQETQYF	TGTGCCAGCAGTTTCGGACAGGGACAAGAGACCCAGTACTTC
-	TRBV7-3	TRBJ2-3	-	CASSLTQDRTDTQYF	TGTGCCAGCAGCTTAACCCAGGATAGAACAGATACGCAGTATTTT
-	TRBV27	TRBJ1-4	-	CASSPTWGGEKLFF	TGTGCCAGCAGCCCCACTTGGGGGGGTGAAAAACTGTTTTTT
-	TRBV10-1	TRBJ1-1	TRBD1	CASNSGTGPNTEAFF	TGCGCCAGCAACAGTGGGACAGGACCGAACACTGAAGCTTTCTTT
-	TRBV7-2	TRBJ1-2	-	CASTLLGGYGYTF	TGTGCCAGCACGCTTCTAGGTGGTTATGGCTACACCTTC
once	TRBV5-1	TRBJ2-1	TRBD2	CASSSWTSGSSYNEQFF	TGCGCCAGCAGCTCGTGGACTAGCGGCAGCTCCTACAATGAGCAGTTCTTC
-	TRBV6-6	TRBJ2-3	TRBD1	CASSINRGKKDTQYF	TGTGCCAGCAGTATAAACAGGGGGAAGAAAGATACGCAGTATTTT
-	TRBV15	TRBJ2-3	-	CATSREGRGQPSTDTQYF	TGTGCCACCAGCAGAGAAGGGCGGGGACAGCCTAGCACAGATACGCAGTATTTT
-	TRBV5-6	TRBJ1-2	TRBD1	CASSSLTDRESGYTF	TGTGCCAGCAGCTCCCTCACCGACAGGGAGAGTGGCTACACCTTC
-	TRBV18	TRBJ2-3	-	CASSPVLSTDTQYF	TGTGCCAGCTCACCAGTACTTTCCACAGATACGCAGTATTTT
-	TRBV19	TRBJ2-5	-	CASSSERRQETQYF	TGTGCCAGTAGTTCGGAGCGGAGACAAGAGACCCAGTACTTC
-	TRBV6-4	TRBJ2-1	TRBD2	CASSDSGLAGGPNYNEQFF	TGTGCCAGCAGTGACTCGGGACTAGCGGGGGGGCCGAACTACAATGAGCAGTTCTTC